This T cell receptor beta chain came from a study of T cells after yellow fever vaccination. Background on the study: Fractions of low cell number were prepared using SMART-Seq v4 Ultra Low Input. Study-wide findings and caveats: The study re-detected most primary-vaccination clones after the booster (about 95% CD4, 85% to 90% CD8). The secondary response showed a weaker magnitude and a faster peak, day 5 versus 15.

Trimming shortened V by 6 bases and J by 4 bases, and 9 bases separated the two germline ends. The CDR3 covers 12 residues. Germline lookup yields CDR1 SQVTM and CDR2 ANQGSEA. This clonotype was seen repeatedly, ten times or more. The antigen is unknown. Making TCR cDNA involved 5'RACE template switching, which added UMIs and a universal primer site. TCRdb reprocessed the 5' RACE reads with MiXCR, giving one entry per CDR3 protein. The data show about 240,000 distinct CDR3 sequences, with 6.9% seen just once and roughly 0.93% held by the top ten. The V call is TRBV29-1, the J call TRBJ2-2, with D hard to call. Sequenced material: CD4+ T cells sorted from PBMCs, taken 15 days after the yellow fever booster vaccination. This clonotype originated in a man aged 30 to 45 who received the YFV17D yellow fever vaccine. CDR3 DNA: TGCAGCGTCAGCTGGGGCACCGGGGAGCTGTTTTTT. Its translation: CSVSWGTGELFF.